A single T cell receptor (beta chain) is shown here with its context. The data were obtained in a study of blood T cells in healthy people across ages. A sample-barcoded 5' primer and a J-beta primer mix were used in a second PCR of roughly 7 to 11 cycles. MiXCR, run by TCRdb on the 5' RACE reads, gives a single entry per CDR3 protein. The sample records nearly 1 million distinct CDR3 sequences, 45% to 60% being singletons. The germline V gene has CDR1 LGHNA and CDR2 YNFKEQ. J was trimmed by 10 bases and V by 0 bases; bases with no gene match: 8. This CDR3 is built from 16 residues. The chain uses TRBV4-2 and TRBJ2-7; 14 bases align to TRBD2. The sequenced sample consisted of blood. The TCR was taken from a woman aged 60 to 75 in good health. The CDR3 reads CASSQDLGTSGRTQYF. The CDR3, as DNA: TGTGCCAGCAGCCAAGATCTCGGGACTAGCGGGAGAACCCAGTACTTC.